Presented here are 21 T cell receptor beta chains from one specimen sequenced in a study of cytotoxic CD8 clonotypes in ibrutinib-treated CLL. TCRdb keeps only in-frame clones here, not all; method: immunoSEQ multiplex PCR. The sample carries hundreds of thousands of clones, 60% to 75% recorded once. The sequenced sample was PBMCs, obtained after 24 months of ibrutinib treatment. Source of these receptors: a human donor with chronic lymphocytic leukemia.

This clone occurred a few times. CDR3 sequence: CASSRQGANQPQHF. In DNA form, the CDR3 reads TGTGCCAGCTCTCGACAGGGGGCCAATCAGCCCCAGCATTTT. The chain joins TRBV27 to TRBJ1-5; 10 bases map to TRBD1. The junction had 4 bases not matched to a gene; V was cut back by 8 bases and J by 3 bases. The germline V gene encodes CDR1 MNHEY and CDR2 SMNVEV (reference sequence). The CDR3 is 14 residues long.

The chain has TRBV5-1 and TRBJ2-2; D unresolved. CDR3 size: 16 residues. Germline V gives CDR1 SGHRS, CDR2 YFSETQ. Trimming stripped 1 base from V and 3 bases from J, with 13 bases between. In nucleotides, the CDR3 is TGCGCCAGCAGCTTGTTCGGCGGCCCCGACACCGGGGAGCTGTTTTTT. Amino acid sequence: CASSLFGGPDTGELFF.

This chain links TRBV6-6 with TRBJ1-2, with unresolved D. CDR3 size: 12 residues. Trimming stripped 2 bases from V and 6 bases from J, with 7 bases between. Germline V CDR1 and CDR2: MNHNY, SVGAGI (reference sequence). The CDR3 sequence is CASSYMGHGYTF. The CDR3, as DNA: TGTGCCAGCAGTTACATGGGCCATGGCTACACCTTC.

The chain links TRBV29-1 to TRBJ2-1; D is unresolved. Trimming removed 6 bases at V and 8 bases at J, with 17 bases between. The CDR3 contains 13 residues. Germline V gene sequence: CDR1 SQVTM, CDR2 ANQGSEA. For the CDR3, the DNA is TGCAGCGTCCCCGGTGTAGGGCACGATGAGCAGTTCTTC. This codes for CSVPGVGHDEQFF.

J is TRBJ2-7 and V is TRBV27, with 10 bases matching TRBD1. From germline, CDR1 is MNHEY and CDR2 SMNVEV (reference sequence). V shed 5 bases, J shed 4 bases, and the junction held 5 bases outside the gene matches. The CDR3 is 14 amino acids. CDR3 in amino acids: CASSRGQGLYEQYF. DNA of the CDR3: TGTGCCAGCAGTAGGGGACAGGGGTTGTACGAGCAGTACTTC.

The CDR3 reads CSAEDTEAFF. DNA of the CDR3: TGCAGTGCTGAGGACACTGAAGCTTTCTTT. J is TRBJ1-1 and V is TRBV20-1, with unresolved D. V was trimmed by 5 bases and J by 3 bases, leaving 4 bases between them. This CDR3 spans 10 amino acids. Germline V gene sequence: CDR1 DFQATT, CDR2 SNEGSKA (reference sequence).

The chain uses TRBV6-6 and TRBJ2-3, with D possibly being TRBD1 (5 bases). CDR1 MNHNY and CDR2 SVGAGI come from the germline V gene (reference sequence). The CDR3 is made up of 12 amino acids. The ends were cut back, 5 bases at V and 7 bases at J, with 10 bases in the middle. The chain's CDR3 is CASSLQGNTQYF. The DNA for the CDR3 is TGTGCCAGCAGTCTCCAGGGAAATACGCAGTATTTT.

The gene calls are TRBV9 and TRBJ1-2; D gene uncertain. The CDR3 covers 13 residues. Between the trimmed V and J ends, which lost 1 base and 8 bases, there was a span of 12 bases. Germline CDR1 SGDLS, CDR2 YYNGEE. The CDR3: CASSVFGVIGYTF. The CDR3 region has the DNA TGTGCCAGCAGCGTATTCGGGGTCATCGGCTACACCTTC. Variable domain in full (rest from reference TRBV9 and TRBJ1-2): DSGVTQTPKHLITATGQRVTLRCSPRSGDLSVYWYQQSLDQGLQFLIQYYNGEERAKGNILERFSAQQFPDLHSELNLSSLELGDSALYFCASSVFGVIGYTFGSGTRLTVV.

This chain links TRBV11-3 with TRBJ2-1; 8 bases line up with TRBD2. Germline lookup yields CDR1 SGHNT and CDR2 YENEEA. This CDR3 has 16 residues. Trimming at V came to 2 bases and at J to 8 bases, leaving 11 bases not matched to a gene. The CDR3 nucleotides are TGTGCCAGCAGCTTACAATCGGCGGGAGGTCTCGATGAGCAGTTCTTC. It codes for CASSLQSAGGLDEQFF. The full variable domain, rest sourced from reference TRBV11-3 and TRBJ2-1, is EAGVVQSPRYKIIEKKQPVAFWCNPISGHNTLYWYLQNLGQGPELLIRYENEEAVDDSQLPKDRFSAERLKGVDSTLKIQPAELGDSAVYLCASSLQSAGGLDEQFFGPGTRLTVL.

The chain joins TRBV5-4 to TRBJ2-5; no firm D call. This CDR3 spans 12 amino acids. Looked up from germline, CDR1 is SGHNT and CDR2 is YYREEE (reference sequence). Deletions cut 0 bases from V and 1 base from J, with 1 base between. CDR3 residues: CASSLGQETQYF. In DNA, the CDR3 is TGTGCCAGCAGCTTGGGCCAAGAGACCCAGTACTTC.

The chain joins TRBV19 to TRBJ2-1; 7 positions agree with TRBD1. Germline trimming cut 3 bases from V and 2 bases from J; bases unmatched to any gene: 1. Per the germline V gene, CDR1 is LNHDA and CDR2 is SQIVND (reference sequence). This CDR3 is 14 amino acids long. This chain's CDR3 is CASSMTGTYNEQFF. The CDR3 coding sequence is TGTGCCAGTAGTATGACAGGGACCTACAATGAGCAGTTCTTC. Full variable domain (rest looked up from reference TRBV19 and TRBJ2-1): DGGITQSPKYLFRKEGQNVTLSCEQNLNHDAMYWYRQDPGQGLRLIYYSQIVNDFQKGDIAEGYSVSREKKESFPLTVTSAQKNPTAFYLCASSMTGTYNEQFFGPGTRLTVL.

CDR3 residues: CASSTRPGTTSREQYF. CDR3 nucleotides: TGTGCCAGCAGTACCAGGCCCGGGACTACTTCTCGTGAGCAGTACTTC. The V and J genes are TRBV6-6 and TRBJ2-7; 7 nucleotides line up with TRBD2. The CDR3 totals 16 residues. Germline CDR1 MNHNY, CDR2 SVGAGI (reference sequence). V was pared by 5 bases and J by 7 bases, with 17 bases of the junction left unmatched.

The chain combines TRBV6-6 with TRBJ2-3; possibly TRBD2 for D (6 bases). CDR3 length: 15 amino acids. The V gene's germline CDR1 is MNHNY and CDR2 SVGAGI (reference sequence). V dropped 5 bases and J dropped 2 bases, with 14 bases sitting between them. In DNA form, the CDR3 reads TGTGCCAGCAGTATCCTCAGGAGGGCCACAGATACGCAGTATTTT. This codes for CASSILRRATDTQYF.

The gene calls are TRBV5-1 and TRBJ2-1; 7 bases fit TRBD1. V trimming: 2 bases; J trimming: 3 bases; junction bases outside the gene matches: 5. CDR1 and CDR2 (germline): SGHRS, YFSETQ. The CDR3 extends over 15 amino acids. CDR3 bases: TGCGCCAGCAGCTTTGCGGCAGGGGGCTACAATGAGCAGTTCTTC. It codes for CASSFAAGGYNEQFF.

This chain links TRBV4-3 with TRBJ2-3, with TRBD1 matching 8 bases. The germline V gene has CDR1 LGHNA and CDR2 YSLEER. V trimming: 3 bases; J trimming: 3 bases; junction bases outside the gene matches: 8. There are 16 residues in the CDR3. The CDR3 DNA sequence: TGCGCCAGCAGCCACTCCCCGGACAGGGTAACAGATACGCAGTATTTT. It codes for CASSHSPDRVTDTQYF.

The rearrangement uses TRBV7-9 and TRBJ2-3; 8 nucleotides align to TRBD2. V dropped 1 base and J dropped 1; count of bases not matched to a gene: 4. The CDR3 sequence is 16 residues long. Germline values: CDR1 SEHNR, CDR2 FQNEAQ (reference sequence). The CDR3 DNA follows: TGTGCCAGCAGCTTAGTGCTAGCGGGCCGCACAGATACGCAGTATTTT. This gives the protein CASSLVLAGRTDTQYF.

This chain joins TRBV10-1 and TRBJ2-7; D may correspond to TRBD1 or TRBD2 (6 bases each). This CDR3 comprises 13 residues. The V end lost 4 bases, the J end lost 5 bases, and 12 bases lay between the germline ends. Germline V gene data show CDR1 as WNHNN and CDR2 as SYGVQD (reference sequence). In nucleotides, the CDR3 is TGCGCCAGCAGTGGGGGGGCTGGCGACGAGCAGTACTTC. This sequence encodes CASSGGAGDEQYF.

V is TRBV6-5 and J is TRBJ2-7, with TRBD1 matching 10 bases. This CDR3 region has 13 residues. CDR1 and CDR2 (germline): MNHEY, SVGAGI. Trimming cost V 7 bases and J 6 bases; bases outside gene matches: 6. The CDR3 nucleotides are TGTGCCAGCATAAAGACAGGGGGCGTCGAGCAGTACTTC. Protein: CASIKTGGVEQYF.

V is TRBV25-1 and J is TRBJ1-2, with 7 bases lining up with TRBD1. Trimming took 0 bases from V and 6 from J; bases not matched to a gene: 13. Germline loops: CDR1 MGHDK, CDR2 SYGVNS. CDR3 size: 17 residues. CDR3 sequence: CASSEYAVPTGSDGYTF. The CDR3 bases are TGTGCCAGCAGTGAATATGCAGTTCCGACAGGGTCCGATGGCTACACCTTC.

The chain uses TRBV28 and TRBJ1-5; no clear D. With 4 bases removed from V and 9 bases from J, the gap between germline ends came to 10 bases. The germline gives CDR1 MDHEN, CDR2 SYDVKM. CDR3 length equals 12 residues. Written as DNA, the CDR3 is TGTGCCAGCAGTTACTCGACATCGCCCCAGCATTTT. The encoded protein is CASSYSTSPQHF.

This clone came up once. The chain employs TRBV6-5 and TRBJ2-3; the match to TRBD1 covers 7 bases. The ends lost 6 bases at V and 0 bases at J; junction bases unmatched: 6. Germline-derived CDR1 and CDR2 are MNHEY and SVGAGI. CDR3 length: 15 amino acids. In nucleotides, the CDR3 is TGTGCCAGCAGCAGAGGGGGCACGAGCACAGATACGCAGTATTTT. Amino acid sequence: CASSRGGTSTDTQYF.